One and the same sample provided the 22 T cell receptor beta chains below, sequenced in a study of T cell responses to AZD1222 COVID-19 vaccine. Libraries were prepared by immunoSEQ multiplex PCR; TCRdb keeps only in-frame clonotypes and omits some of them. The top ten clones hold more than 8.5% of a sample with tens of thousands of clones, 88% of them seen once. The sequencing here drew on peripheral blood, taken 28 days after the second dose of the MenACWY control vaccine. The receptors were gathered from an adult who received the MenACWY meningococcal vaccine as a control.

The CDR3 nucleotides read TGTGCCACCAGCAGAGATGGATCAGACTACGAGCAGTACTTC. This translates into CATSRDGSDYEQYF. The V call is TRBV15, the J call TRBJ2-7; D is uncertain. The germline CDR1 and CDR2 sequences are LNHNV and YYDKDF (reference sequence). The V gene lost 0 bases and the J gene lost 3 bases, with 9 bases spanning the gap. This CDR3 contains 14 residues. The whole variable domain, filled in from reference TRBV15 and TRBJ2-7, reads DAMVIQNPRYQVTQFGKPVTLSCSQTLNHNVMYWYQQKSSQAPKLLFHYYDKDFNNEADTPDNFQSRRPNTSFCFLDIRSPGLGDTAMYLCATSRDGSDYEQYFGPGTRLTVT.

J is TRBJ1-1 and V is TRBV2; D perhaps matches TRBD1 (5 bases). The CDR3 has 13 amino acids. The V and J ends lost 6 bases and 3 bases respectively, with 11 bases between them. CDR1 is SNHLY, CDR2 FYNNEI, per germline. CDR3 bases: TGTGCCAGCAGGGCGACAGACTACACTGAAGCTTTCTTT. The encoded protein is CASRATDYTEAFF.

The chain combines TRBV12-3 or TRBV12-4 with TRBJ2-3, with no clear D. With 5 bases removed from V and 6 bases from J, the gap between germline ends came to 12 bases. The CDR3 runs 13 residues. CDR3 protein: CASSTGSPDTQYF. DNA of the CDR3: TGTGCCAGCAGTACCGGGTCCCCGGATACGCAGTATTTT.

This rearrangement joins TRBV7-9 to TRBJ1-6; D remains unclear. Germline assignment: CDR1 SEHNR and CDR2 FQNEAQ (reference sequence). The V gene lost 4 bases and the J gene lost 7 bases, with 5 bases spanning the gap. The CDR3 spans 12 residues. This CDR3 is CASSSVNSPLHF. CDR3 DNA: TGTGCCAGCAGCTCAGTGAATTCACCCCTCCACTTT.

This clone was counted a few times. This chain uses TRBV7-2 with TRBJ2-2; D gene unclear. The V gene lost 3 bases and the J gene lost 6 bases, with 11 bases spanning the gap. From germline, CDR1 is SGHTA and CDR2 FQGNSA. This CDR3 is 14 amino acids long. Here the CDR3 DNA reads TGTGCCAGCAGCTTCGGAGCTTTTCCCGGGGAGCTGTTTTTT. This gives the protein CASSFGAFPGELFF. Drawing the rest from reference TRBV7-2 and TRBJ2-2, the complete variable domain is GAGVSQSPSNKVTEKGKDVELRCDPISGHTALYWYRQSLGQGLEFLIYFQGNSAPDKSGLPSDRFSAERTGGSVSTLTIQRTQQEDSAVYLCASSFGAFPGELFFGEGSRLTVL.

The chain's CDR3 is CASSQDLGTLHRGGYTF. CDR3 DNA sequence: TGCGCCAGCAGCCAAGATCTGGGGACTCTCCACCGGGGAGGCTACACCTTC. The J gene is TRBJ1-2, the V gene TRBV4-3, with D perhaps matching TRBD1 (5 bases). Per germline, CDR1 LGHNA and CDR2 YSLEER. The CDR3 sequence is 17 residues long. Between the trimmed V and J ends, which lost 0 bases and 8 bases, there was a span of 22 bases.

A single count supports this clone. The rearrangement uses TRBV10-3 and TRBJ2-5; tentatively, D is TRBD2 (5 bases). CDR3 length: 15 residues. Germline V gives CDR1 ENHRY, CDR2 SYGVKD. Trimming pared 0 bases from V and 5 bases from J, leaving 13 bases between. CDR3 in DNA: TGTGCCATCAGTGAGTCGAGAGGGCAGGTCGAGACCCAGTACTTC. This sequence encodes CAISESRGQVETQYF.

The CDR3 DNA sequence: TGTGCCACCAGCAGAGATCGGGGCTACGAGCAGTACTTC. Translated: CATSRDRGYEQYF. This chain links TRBV15 with TRBJ2-7; TRBD2 is a possible D gene (5 bases). The germline gives CDR1 LNHNV, CDR2 YYDKDF (reference sequence). Trimming took off 0 bases at V and 3 bases at J, with 6 bases between the two ends. This CDR3 has 13 residues.

CDR3 in amino acids: CASSLVGGVNTGELFF. CDR3 DNA sequence: TGTGCCAGCAGCTTAGTGGGAGGGGTTAACACCGGGGAGCTGTTTTTT. This chain links TRBV7-2 with TRBJ2-2; TRBD2 aligns across 7 bases. The CDR3 contains 16 residues. Germline CDR1 SGHTA, CDR2 FQGNSA. V dropped 1 base and J dropped 2; count of bases not matched to a gene: 4.

The chain combines TRBV2 with TRBJ1-4; 8 bases are shared with TRBD1. The V gene end was trimmed by 6 bases and the J gene end by 7 bases; junction bases not matched to a gene: 10. This CDR3 contains 15 residues. Per the germline V gene, CDR1 is SNHLY and CDR2 is FYNNEI. The CDR3 DNA sequence: TGTGCCAGCAGGTGGACAGGGTGGGGGTCTGAAAAACTGTTTTTT. As protein: CASRWTGWGSEKLFF.

The V call is TRBV3-1 (or the pseudogene TRBV3-2), the J call TRBJ2-3, with 9 bases identical to TRBD2. This CDR3 region has 15 residues. The junction had 4 bases not matched to a gene; V was cut back by 5 bases and J by 1 base. Germline V gene sequence: CDR1 LGHDT, CDR2 YNNKEL (reference sequence). The CDR3 is CASSIQRGGTDTQYF. CDR3 in DNA: TGTGCCAGCAGCATACAGCGGGGGGGCACAGATACGCAGTATTTT.

This CDR3 reads CAWRGGMNTEAFF. CDR3 DNA sequence: TGTGCCTGGAGAGGGGGCATGAACACTGAAGCTTTCTTT. V gene TRBV30 combines with J gene TRBJ1-1; TRBD1 agrees at 7 bases. The ends lost 3 bases at V and 0 bases at J; junction bases unmatched: 1. The CDR3 runs 13 residues. The germline V gene has CDR1 GTSNPN and CDR2 SVGIG (reference sequence).

The rearrangement joins TRBV5-1 to TRBJ2-3; TRBD2 agrees at 11 bases. The CDR3 is 17 residues long. Germline values: CDR1 SGHRS, CDR2 YFSETQ. Trimming removed 2 bases from V and 2 bases from J; junction bases left unmatched: 7. The CDR3, as DNA: TGCGCCAGCAGCTTACGACTAGCGGGAACTTTCACAGATACGCAGTATTTT. Translated: CASSLRLAGTFTDTQYF.

V and J are TRBV11-2 and TRBJ2-7, with 7 nucleotides matching TRBD2. Germline V lookup: CDR1 SGHAT, CDR2 FQNNGV. V was pared by 3 bases and J by 3 bases, with 5 bases of the junction left unmatched. CDR3 length equals 14 residues. CDR3 in DNA: TGTGCCAGCAGCTTCGGGCGGGGGAACTACGAGCAGTACTTC. It codes for CASSFGRGNYEQYF.

A single count supports this clone. V and J are TRBV7-6 and TRBJ2-3; TRBD2 aligns across 10 bases. The germline V gene has CDR1 SGHVS and CDR2 FNYEAQ. Trimming cost V 3 bases and J 4 bases; bases outside gene matches: 1. The CDR3 covers 14 residues. The CDR3: CASSFSGGADTQYF. CDR3 sequence (DNA): TGTGCCAGCAGCTTCAGCGGGGGGGCAGATACGCAGTATTTT.

Regarding this clone: The junction departs from germline at one end; a sequencing error may be responsible. The rearrangement joins TRBV18 to TRBJ1-4; 9 bases match TRBD1. This CDR3 is built from 14 residues. Germline V gene data show CDR1 as KGHSH and CDR2 as LQKENI. In DNA form, the CDR3 reads TGTGCCAGCTCGCCACAGGGGGCCTGGGAAAAACTGTTTTTT. It codes for CASSPQGAWEKLFF.

This clone was counted a single time. The chain recombines TRBV7-8 with TRBJ2-3; D remains ambiguous. The V end was cut by 1 base, the J end by 0 bases, with 2 bases between. Germline V gene lookup returns CDR1 SGHVS and CDR2 FQNEAQ. This CDR3 region has 13 residues. CDR3: CASSLGSTDTQYF. In nucleotides, the CDR3 is TGTGCCAGCAGCTTAGGGAGCACAGATACGCAGTATTTT.

J is TRBJ2-1 and V is TRBV7-9, with D unresolved. This CDR3 has 16 amino acids. V was cut by 6 bases and J by 4 bases, with 19 bases left in between. Germline CDR1 is SEHNR and CDR2 is FQNEAQ (reference sequence). CDR3 nucleotides: TGTGCCAGCAGTGCAATGGAACGCGGCTCTTACAATGAGCAGTTCTTC. It yields the protein CASSAMERGSYNEQFF.

The J gene is TRBJ1-5, the V gene TRBV4-2, with a weak D call TRBD1 (5 bases). The CDR3 runs 14 residues. Between the trimmed V and J ends, which lost 0 bases and 6 bases, there was a span of 9 bases. Germline V gene data show CDR1 as LGHNA and CDR2 as YNFKEQ. The CDR3 region has the DNA TGTGCCAGCAGCCAAGATTGGGGGAGTCAGCCCCAGCATTTT. Its translation: CASSQDWGSQPQHF.

The rearrangement uses TRBV2 and TRBJ1-1; possibly TRBD1 for D (5 bases). Germline values: CDR1 SNHLY, CDR2 FYNNEI. V dropped 3 bases and J dropped 2 bases, with 10 bases sitting between them. This CDR3 is 14 amino acids long. The CDR3 region is CASSDGQGNTEAFF. CDR3 nucleotides: TGTGCCAGCAGTGATGGGCAGGGAAACACTGAAGCTTTCTTT.

This clone turned up a few times. The identical CDR3 is also encoded by other nucleotide sequences in the sample. V gene TRBV28 combines with J gene TRBJ1-2; D is uncertain. Germline loops: CDR1 MDHEN, CDR2 SYDVKM. V dropped 4 bases and J dropped 1 base, with 10 bases sitting between them. The CDR3 covers 14 residues. The CDR3: CASSSSPLNYGYTF. The DNA of the CDR3 is TGTGCCAGCAGTTCGTCACCGCTTAACTATGGCTACACCTTC.

The chain recombines TRBV24-1 with TRBJ1-1; maybe TRBD1 (6 bases). The CDR3 length is 14 residues. CDR1 and CDR2 (germline): KGHDR, SFDVKD. Trimming left V 3 bases short and J 1 base short, with 8 bases between. The CDR3, as DNA: TGTGCCACCAGTGATGGGGGACAGAACACTGAAGCTTTCTTT. Protein sequence: CATSDGGQNTEAFF.